The rows below give T cell receptor beta chains drawn from one sample of a study of Ad26.COV2.S vaccination and SARS-CoV-2 variants. Some clones are missing from TCRdb's copy, which holds only in-frame ones; the method was immunoSEQ multiplex PCR. This sample has roughly 500,000 clones, with about 88% found just once. The sample consisted of peripheral blood, taken in a trial of Ad26.COV2.S vaccine versus placebo. All receptors come from a person aged 18-60 years who received the Ad26.COV2.S COVID-19 vaccine or a placebo. Each CDR3 is given with its conserved first and last residue. D genes are given only for firm matches. Clone sizes are given selectively: once, few, many, or a class where the clone is expanded.

CDR3 DNA	CDR3 protein	J gene	D gene	clone size	V gene
TGCGCCAGCAGCCAATTTGCTAGAGCACATACCTACAATGAGCAGTTCTTC	CASSQFARAHTYNEQFF	TRBJ2-1	.	.	TRBV4-1
TGTGCCAGTAAAGATACAGGGACCCCCTCTGAAGCTTTCTTT	CASKDTGTPSEAFF	TRBJ1-1	.	.	TRBV7-9
TGCAGCGTTGAAGATCGGAGTAAGGATGAGCAGTTCTTC	CSVEDRSKDEQFF	TRBJ2-1	.	.	TRBV29-1
TGTGCCAGCAGCTTCCGGGACCCCGTTTTCTATGGCTACACCTTC	CASSFRDPVFYGYTF	TRBJ1-2	.	.	TRBV5-5
TGTGCCAGCAGTGAAGCGCGCGGGACATTCGGCTCCATTCAGTACTTC	CASSEARGTFGSIQYF	TRBJ2-4	.	.	TRBV6-1
TGTGCCAGCCAGCAGCTTAATCAGCCCCAGCATTTT	CASQQLNQPQHF	TRBJ1-5	.	.	TRBV28
TGTGCCAGCAGCTCGGGGGTAAATGTTGGCGAGACCCAGTACTTC	CASSSGVNVGETQYF	TRBJ2-5	.	.	TRBV7-3
TGTGCCAGCAGCTTAGCGCTGTCGGCGAGCCCAGATACGCAGTATTTT	CASSLALSASPDTQYF	TRBJ2-3	.	.	TRBV7-2
TGTGCCAGCAGTGAAGCGCGAGAAACCCAGCATTTT	CASSEARETQHF	TRBJ1-5	.	.	TRBV6-1
TGTGCCAGCAGCCCTACAGGAACCACTGAAGCTTTCTTT	CASSPTGTTEAFF	TRBJ1-1	.	.	TRBV11-2
TGTGCCAGCAGTCCCCCCCGGCGGTTCTACCAAGAGACCCAGTACTTC	CASSPPRRFYQETQYF	TRBJ2-5	.	.	TRBV7-9
TGTGCCAGCAGCCCCCGAGCGGACAGGGGATTAGCCAATCAGCCCCAGCATTTT	CASSPRADRGLANQPQHF	TRBJ1-5	TRBD1	.	TRBV3-1/TRBV3-2
TGTGCCAGCGGCAAGAACACAGATACGCAGTATTTT	CASGKNTDTQYF	TRBJ2-3	.	.	TRBV2
TGTGCCAGCAGTAGACAGGGGGGGGGATTTGAAGCTTTCTTT	CASSRQGGGFEAFF	TRBJ1-1	TRBD1	.	TRBV28
TGTGCCATCACTCCTGTAAGCTCTGGAAACACCATATATTTT	CAITPVSSGNTIYF	TRBJ1-3	.	once	TRBV10-3
TGCGCCAGCAGCCAACCGCTGACGGTCTCTAATGAAAAACTGTTTTTT	CASSQPLTVSNEKLFF	TRBJ1-4	.	.	TRBV4-1
TGTGCCAGCAGCTGGGTCGACGGCACAGATACGCAGTATTTT	CASSWVDGTDTQYF	TRBJ2-3	.	.	TRBV11-3
TGTGCCAGCAGTTTAACCGTTACCTCCTACAATGAGCAGTTCTTC	CASSLTVTSYNEQFF	TRBJ2-1	.	.	TRBV28
TGTGCCAGCAGCTTGGCCATAATGGGACAGGAATATGGCTACACCTTC	CASSLAIMGQEYGYTF	TRBJ1-2	TRBD1	.	TRBV5-8
TGTGCCAGCAGCCTTCGGACATCCGCGGGGGGCTACACCTTC	CASSLRTSAGGYTF	TRBJ1-2	.	many	TRBV3-1/TRBV3-2
TGTGCCACCATCTTGGACGTTTTCAATGAGCAGTTCTTC	CATILDVFNEQFF	TRBJ2-1	.	once	TRBV2
TGTGCCATCAGTGACCCAATGCGGGGGGCAAGTATAGAACAGCCCCAGCATTTT	CAISDPMRGASIEQPQHF	TRBJ1-5	.	.	TRBV10-3
TGCGCCAGCAGCCCGGGACTAGCGGACGCCTCCTACAATGAGCAGTTCTTC	CASSPGLADASYNEQFF	TRBJ2-1	TRBD2	.	TRBV5-1
TGTGCCAGCAGCCTCCGACCGGGGACGCAGTATTTT	CASSLRPGTQYF	TRBJ2-3	.	once	TRBV3-1/TRBV3-2
TGTGCCAGCAGCCCAAAGGGACAGGGGGAACAAGAGACCCAGTACTTC	CASSPKGQGEQETQYF	TRBJ2-5	TRBD1	.	TRBV7-7
TGTGCCGGAAAAGGGGGGGACTATGGCTACACCTTC	CAGKGGDYGYTF	TRBJ1-2	.	.	TRBV6-5
TGTGCCAGCAGCTCCATAGCGGGACTTGAGACCCAGTACTTC	CASSSIAGLETQYF	TRBJ2-5	TRBD2	.	TRBV11-3
TGTGCCAGCAGTTATGAGGTTTTGGCTGAAGCTTTCTTT	CASSYEVLAEAFF	TRBJ1-1	.	.	TRBV6-5
TGTGCCAGCAGTTCTCCGGGACAGGGACTTGTGAACACTGAAGCTTTCTTT	CASSSPGQGLVNTEAFF	TRBJ1-1	TRBD1	.	TRBV28
TGTGCCAGCAGCTACTCGGCGGATGGGGCCCTCCACTTT	CASSYSADGALHF	TRBJ1-6	.	.	TRBV7-3
TGTGCCAGCAGCGATTATAGCACTAACTATGGCTACACCTTC	CASSDYSTNYGYTF	TRBJ1-2	.	.	TRBV9
TGTGCCAGCAGCGTAGTGGGAACGTTTACCTACAATGAGCAGTTCTTC	CASSVVGTFTYNEQFF	TRBJ2-1	.	.	TRBV9
TGTGCCAGCAACTCGGGTTACGAGCAGTACTTC	CASNSGYEQYF	TRBJ2-7	.	.	TRBV28
TGTGCCAGCAGCTTACTAGCGGGAGGGAATGAGCAGTTCTTC	CASSLLAGGNEQFF	TRBJ2-1	TRBD2	.	TRBV11-2
TGTGCCAGCAGTTCACCTCTATCGGTGGACAGAGTATCCTCCTACGAGCAGTACTTC	CASSSPLSVDRVSSYEQYF	TRBJ2-7	.	.	TRBV27
TGTGCCATGGACAGGGGGGGTGAAAAACTGTTTTTT	CAMDRGGEKLFF	TRBJ1-4	TRBD1	.	TRBV30
TGTGCCAGCAGCGTGACTAGCGGGGGGGCCCAAGAGACCCAGTACTTC	CASSVTSGGAQETQYF	TRBJ2-5	TRBD2	.	TRBV11-1
TGCGCCAGCAGCTGGGGACCGACTTACGGTGAGCAGTTCTTC	CASSWGPTYGEQFF	TRBJ2-1	.	.	TRBV5-1
TGTGCCAGCAGCTTAAGACTAGCGGGAGATACGCAGTATTTT	CASSLRLAGDTQYF	TRBJ2-3	TRBD2	few	TRBV7-9
TGTGCCACCAGTGATTTTAGACTAGCGGGAGAGAGGAAGTTCTTC	CATSDFRLAGERKFF	TRBJ2-1	TRBD2	.	TRBV24-1
TGTGCCAGCAGCGGCCCTTGGGGACTAGCGGGGGGGCTTAACACCGGGGAGCTGTTTTTT	CASSGPWGLAGGLNTGELFF	TRBJ2-2	TRBD2	.	TRBV9
TGTGCCAGCAGCCCAGCGGGTCTAACAGATACGCAGTATTTT	CASSPAGLTDTQYF	TRBJ2-3	.	.	TRBV3-1/TRBV3-2
TGTGCCAGCAGCCTAGGGACAGGTAACATTCAGTACTTC	CASSLGTGNIQYF	TRBJ2-4	TRBD1	.	TRBV7-2
TGTGCCAGCAGCTTTTCCACTAACTCTGGAAACACCATATATTTT	CASSFSTNSGNTIYF	TRBJ1-3	.	few	TRBV5-4
TGTGCCATCGCGGGTAAGCGGGAGAGTGTCACAGATACGCAGTATTTT	CAIAGKRESVTDTQYF	TRBJ2-3	TRBD2	.	TRBV10-3
TGTGCCAGCAGCTTACAGGGGGCTCTTGCTTCACCCCTCCACTTT	CASSLQGALASPLHF	TRBJ1-6	TRBD1	.	TRBV11-2
TGCGCCAGCAGCGCGCGGACAGGCCGGAACTATGGCTACACCTTC	CASSARTGRNYGYTF	TRBJ1-2	TRBD1	.	TRBV5-1
TGTGCCAGCAGTGGCGGTGGGACAGTCTATGGCTACACCTTC	CASSGGGTVYGYTF	TRBJ1-2	TRBD1	.	TRBV2
TGTGCCACGCGGGACTTTACTTTGGGGAACACCATATATTTT	CATRDFTLGNTIYF	TRBJ1-3	.	few	TRBV19
TGTGCCAGCTCCCCCCGGGGGGGGCTGCCCCTCCACTTT	CASSPRGGLPLHF	TRBJ1-6	.	.	TRBV18